This T cell receptor (beta chain) was retrieved from a study of T cell repertoires in cytomegalovirus infection (dated by TCRdb to about 2019). Looking at the study overall: The peptide stimulations were aimed at well-studied HLA-B-restricted epitopes as well as recently identified HLA-C-restricted CMV epitopes, whose presentation resists viral immunomodulation. The HLA type of each donor mattered for the analysis, because public TCR beta signatures pointed to carriage of CMV infection along with the matching HLA type.

Sequenced on an Illumina HiSeq 1500. Using fastp at Q25 and MiXCR, TCRdb reprocessed the public reads and kept productive beta chains. Duplicate CDR3 protein sequences are folded into a single record with the most common DNA and genes. Present in this sample are approximately 1,000,000 distinct CDR3 sequences, 31% of which were seen just once. The ten most abundant clones make up roughly 13% of the sample. About this clonotype: Its binding antigen is unknown. Within one base of it there is no much larger clone, and no base qualities were kept.

V lost 0 bases and J lost 3 bases; the stretch between them is 11 bases long. The germline V gene specifies LGHNA as CDR1 and YSLEER as CDR2. The CDR3 runs 15 amino acids, cysteine and phenylalanine included. Just the 45-base CDR3 DNA is kept, in frame starting at base 1. Overall study outcomes, separate from this receptor: Carriers of CMV infection plus the relevant HLA type were discriminated by the cumulative frequency of public TCR beta family members in the study cohort and in an independent approximately 360-donor cohort. In the ex vivo response, HLA-C-restricted CMV-specific TCR beta clonotypes were dominant, and in two of eight donors the single most frequent clonotype came from this HLA-C-restricted group.

The treatment or condition label on this specimen signifies: in vitro stimulation with specific CMV peptide epitopes to enrich CMV-specific T cells. The origin of this receptor is a human donor in good health (CMV status not recorded). Some clones in this sample may be carry-over from other donors' samples. This receptor chain uses TRBV4-3 and TRBJ1-1; no D segment can be confidently identified. Sample: cultured CD8+ T cells from PBMCs, taken from culture after CMV antigen stimulation. The CDR3 amino acid sequence is: CASSQEETEDTEAFF. The DNA reads TGCGCCAGCAGCCAAGAAGAGACGGAAGACACTGAAGCTTTCTTT.